One T cell receptor beta chain is described in this entry. The antigen is undetermined. Germline CDR1 and CDR2: SGDLS and YYNGEE. The length of the CDR3 is 14 residues. The junction had 0 bases not matched to a gene; V was cut back by 3 bases and J by 0 bases. The data were obtained in a study of T cell responses to AZD1222 COVID-19 vaccine. Findings of the study overall: The study reported that nearly half of spike-specific TCRs target unmutated variant regions. Across the whole spike, CD4 TCRs peaked at regions 160-218 and 743-854. The study identified only a handful of AZD1222 recipients as seropositive at baseline.

Generated by immunoSEQ multiplex PCR, the TCRdb table keeps only in-frame clones and is missing some. The sample contains 250,000 to 300,000 clones, about 94% of which appear only once. Timing groups of about 4 and about 12 weeks for second doses were pooled. The sequence came from an adult who received the AZD1222 COVID-19 vaccine. The material sequenced was peripheral blood, taken 28 days after the second AZD1222 dose. The chain is built from TRBV9 and TRBJ1-5; 7 bases align to TRBD1. The CDR3: CASSGTGSNQPQHF. In DNA, the CDR3 is TGTGCCAGCAGCGGGACAGGTAGCAATCAGCCCCAGCATTTT.